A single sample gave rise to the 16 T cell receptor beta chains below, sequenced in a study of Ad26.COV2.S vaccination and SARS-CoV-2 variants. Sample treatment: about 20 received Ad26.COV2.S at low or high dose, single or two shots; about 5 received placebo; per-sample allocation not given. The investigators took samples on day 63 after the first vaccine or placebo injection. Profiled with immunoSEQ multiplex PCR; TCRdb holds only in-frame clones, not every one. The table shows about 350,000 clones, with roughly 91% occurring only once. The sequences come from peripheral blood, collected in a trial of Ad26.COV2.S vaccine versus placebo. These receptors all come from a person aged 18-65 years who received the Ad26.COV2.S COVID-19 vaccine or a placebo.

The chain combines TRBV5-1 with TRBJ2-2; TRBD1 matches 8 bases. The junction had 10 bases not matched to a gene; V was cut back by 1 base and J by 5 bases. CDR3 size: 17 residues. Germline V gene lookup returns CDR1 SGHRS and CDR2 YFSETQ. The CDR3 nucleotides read TGCGCCAGCAGCTTGAGGGCCCAGGGGGCTCGGACCGGGGAGCTGTTTTTT. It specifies CASSLRAQGARTGELFF.

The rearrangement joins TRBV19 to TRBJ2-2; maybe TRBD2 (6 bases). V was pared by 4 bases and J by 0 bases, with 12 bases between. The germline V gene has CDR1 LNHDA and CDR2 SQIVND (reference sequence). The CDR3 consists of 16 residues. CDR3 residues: CASSRSWEANTGELFF. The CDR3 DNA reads TGTGCCAGTAGTAGATCTTGGGAGGCGAACACCGGGGAGCTGTTTTTT.

The CDR3 is CASSLSGSFRTGELFF. The CDR3 DNA sequence: TGTGCCAGCAGTTTGAGCGGGAGCTTTCGAACCGGGGAGCTGTTTTTT. V gene TRBV27 combines with J gene TRBJ2-2; 8 bases align to TRBD2. Germline trimming cut 3 bases from V and 5 bases from J; bases unmatched to any gene: 8. This CDR3 has 16 amino acids. CDR1 MNHEY and CDR2 SMNVEV come from the germline V gene (reference sequence).

The CDR3 spells CASSGRGYNEQFF. CDR3 bases: TGTGCCAGCAGTGGCAGGGGATACAATGAGCAGTTCTTC. V and J are TRBV2 and TRBJ2-1, with D perhaps TRBD1 (6 bases). V was clipped by 4 bases and J by 4 bases, with 8 bases between them. This CDR3 has 13 amino acids. Looked up from germline, CDR1 is SNHLY and CDR2 is FYNNEI.

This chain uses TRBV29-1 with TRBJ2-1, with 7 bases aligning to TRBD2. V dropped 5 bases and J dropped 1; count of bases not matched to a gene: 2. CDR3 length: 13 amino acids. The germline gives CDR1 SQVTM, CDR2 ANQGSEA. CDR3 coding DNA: TGCAGCGTTCGCGGGGGATCCTACAATGAGCAGTTCTTC. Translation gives CSVRGGSYNEQFF.

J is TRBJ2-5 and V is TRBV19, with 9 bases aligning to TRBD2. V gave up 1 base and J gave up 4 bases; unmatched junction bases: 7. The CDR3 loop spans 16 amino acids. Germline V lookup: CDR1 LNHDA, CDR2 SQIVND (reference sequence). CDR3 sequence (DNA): TGTGCCAGTAGTATAGGCGGGAGGGCCGGAGGAGAGACCCAGTACTTC. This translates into CASSIGGRAGGETQYF.

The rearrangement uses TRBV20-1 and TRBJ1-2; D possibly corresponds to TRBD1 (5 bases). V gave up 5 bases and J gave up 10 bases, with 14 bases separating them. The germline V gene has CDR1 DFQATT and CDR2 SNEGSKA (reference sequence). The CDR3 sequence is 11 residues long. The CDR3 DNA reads TGCAGTGCTTCTTTTAGGGGCTCCTACACCTTC. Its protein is CSASFRGSYTF.

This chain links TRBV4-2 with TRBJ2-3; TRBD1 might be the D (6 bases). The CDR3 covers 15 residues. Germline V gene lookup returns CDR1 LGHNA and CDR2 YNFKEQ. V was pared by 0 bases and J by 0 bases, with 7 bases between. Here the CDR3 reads CASSQEGQSTDTQYF. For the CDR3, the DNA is TGTGCCAGCAGCCAAGAGGGACAAAGCACAGATACGCAGTATTTT.

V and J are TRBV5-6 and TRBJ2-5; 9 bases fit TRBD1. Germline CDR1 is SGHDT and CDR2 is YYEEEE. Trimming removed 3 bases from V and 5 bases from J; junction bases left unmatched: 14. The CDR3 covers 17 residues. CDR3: CASSSHYLGTGLETQYF. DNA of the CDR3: TGTGCCAGCAGCTCCCACTACCTCGGGACAGGGCTGGAGACCCAGTACTTC.

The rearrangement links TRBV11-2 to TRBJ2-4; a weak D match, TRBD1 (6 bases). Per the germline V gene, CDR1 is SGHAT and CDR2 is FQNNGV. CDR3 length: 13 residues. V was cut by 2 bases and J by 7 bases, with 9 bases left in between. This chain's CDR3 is CASSLNQGNIQYF. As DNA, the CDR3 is TGTGCCAGCAGCTTAAACCAGGGGAACATTCAGTACTTC.

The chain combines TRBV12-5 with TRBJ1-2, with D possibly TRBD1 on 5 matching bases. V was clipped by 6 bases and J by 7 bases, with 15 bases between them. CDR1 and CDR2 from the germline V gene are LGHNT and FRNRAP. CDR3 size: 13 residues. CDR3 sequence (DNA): TGTGCTAGTGGAACTCAGGGAGCCAGTGGCTACACCTTC. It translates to CASGTQGASGYTF.

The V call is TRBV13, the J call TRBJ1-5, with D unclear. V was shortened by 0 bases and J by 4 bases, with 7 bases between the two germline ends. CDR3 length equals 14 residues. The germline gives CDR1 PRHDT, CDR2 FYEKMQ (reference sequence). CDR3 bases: TGTGCCAGCAGCTTAGGGTCGATAAATCAGCCCCAGCATTTT. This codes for CASSLGSINQPQHF.

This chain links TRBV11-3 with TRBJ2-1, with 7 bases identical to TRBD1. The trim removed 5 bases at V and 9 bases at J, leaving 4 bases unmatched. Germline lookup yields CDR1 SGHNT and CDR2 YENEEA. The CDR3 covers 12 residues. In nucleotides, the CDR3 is TGTGCCAGCAGCAGGACAGGCGGTGAGCAGTTCTTC. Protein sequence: CASSRTGGEQFF.

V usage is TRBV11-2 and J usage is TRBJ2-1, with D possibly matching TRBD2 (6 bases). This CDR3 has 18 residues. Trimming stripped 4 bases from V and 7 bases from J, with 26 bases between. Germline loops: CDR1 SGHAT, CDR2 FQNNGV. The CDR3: CASSSPGLAQTGGNEQFF. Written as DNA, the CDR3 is TGTGCCAGCAGCTCGCCGGGGCTAGCTCAAACCGGGGGTAATGAGCAGTTCTTC.

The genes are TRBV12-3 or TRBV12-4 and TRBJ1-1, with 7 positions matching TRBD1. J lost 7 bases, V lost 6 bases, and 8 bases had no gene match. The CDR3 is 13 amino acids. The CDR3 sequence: CASSFTGTDEAFF. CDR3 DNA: TGTGCCAGCAGCTTCACCGGGACAGATGAAGCTTTCTTT.

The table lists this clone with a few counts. CDR3 region: CASSWDRDTEAFF. CDR3 DNA: TGTGCCAGCAGTTGGGACAGGGACACTGAAGCTTTCTTT. The chain joins TRBV6-5 to TRBJ1-1, with 9 bases identical to TRBD1. CDR3 size: 13 residues. Looked up from germline, CDR1 is MNHEY and CDR2 is SVGAGI. V shed 4 bases, J shed 3 bases, and the junction held 0 bases outside the gene matches.